Listed here are 27 T cell receptor beta chains from one sample, sequenced in a study of human T cells and chemical hapten exposure. TCRdb fed the RACE reads into MiXCR, producing one record per CDR3 protein. This table has 55,000 to 75,000 distinct CDR3 sequences, about 6.7% appearing once. Time point of the sample: pre-sensitization, week 0. Indicated treatment: therapeutic diphenylcyclopropenone sensitization with weekly scalp DPC. Material: whole blood, obtained in connection with sensitization to the hapten diphenylcyclopropenone (DPC). The receptors stem from a woman aged 30 to 39 with alopecia areata. Some clones in this sample may be carry-over from other donors' samples.

There are many counts of this clonotype. CDR3 DNA sequence: TGTGCCAGCAGTTTACAATCCCTGCCCCCTCGGTCCCTCCACTTT. Protein sequence: CASSLQSLPPRSLHF. The chain links TRBV27 to TRBJ1-6; unclear D gene. CDR1 and CDR2 (germline): MNHEY, SMNVEV (reference sequence). V was shortened by 2 bases and J by 14 bases, with 19 bases between the two germline ends. The CDR3 has 15 residues.

This clonotype has a count of ten or more. The chain recombines TRBV18 with TRBJ2-3; maybe TRBD2 (6 bases). Germline V gives CDR1 KGHSH, CDR2 LQKENI. V lost 1 base and J lost 6, with 20 bases in between. This CDR3 region has 17 residues. The CDR3 DNA reads as TGTGCCAGCTCACCACAGGGTACGGACCTAGCGATTGATACGCAGTATTTT. Residues: CASSPQGTDLAIDTQYF.

This clonotype showed up many times. The genes are TRBV15 and TRBJ1-6, with D possibly TRBD1 on 5 matching bases. CDR1 is LNHNV, CDR2 YYDKDF, per germline (reference sequence). The V end lost 0 bases, the J end lost 6 bases, and 9 bases lay between the germline ends. The CDR3 covers 15 residues. CDR3 sequence: CATSRDLGLNSPLHF. CDR3 sequence (DNA): TGTGCCACCAGCAGAGATTTGGGGCTTAATTCACCCCTCCACTTT.

As for this clonotype: A much larger clonotype is one base distant, so this may be a read error. This rearrangement joins TRBV6-1 to TRBJ2-7; 7 bases are shared with TRBD1. The CDR3 runs to 14 residues. Germline CDR1 MNHNS, CDR2 SASEGT. The CDR3 loop is CAGSERGLGNEQYF. In DNA, the CDR3 is TGTGCCGGCAGTGAAAGGGGGCTGGGTAACGAGCAGTACTTC.

This clonotype came up many times. The CDR3 protein is CSASGGRYNEQFF. In DNA, the CDR3 is TGCAGTGCTAGCGGGGGGCGATACAATGAGCAGTTCTTC. The genes are TRBV20-1 and TRBJ2-1, with D perhaps TRBD2 (7 bases). The CDR3 is 13 residues long. Trimming shortened V by 3 bases and J by 4 bases, and 10 bases separated the two germline ends. Per germline, CDR1 DFQATT and CDR2 SNEGSKA (reference sequence).

This clonotype was found many times. J is TRBJ2-3 and V is TRBV27; 8 nucleotides line up with TRBD1. V lost 8 bases to trimming and J lost 0 bases; unmatched junction nucleotides: 1. The germline gives CDR1 MNHEY, CDR2 SMNVEV (reference sequence). The CDR3 sequence is 13 residues long. The CDR3 DNA is TGTGCCAGCCAGGGGGCAAGCACAGATACGCAGTATTTT. It codes for CASQGASTDTQYF.

This clonotype appeared a few times. V and J are TRBV6-4 and TRBJ1-5; TRBD1 agrees at 9 bases. CDR1 is MRHNA, CDR2 SNTAGT, per germline. The trim removed 6 bases at V and 4 bases at J, leaving 7 bases unmatched. This CDR3 is built from 15 residues. The chain's CDR3 is CASRGRGTGNQPQHF. The CDR3 coding sequence is TGTGCCAGCAGAGGGCGGGGGACAGGGAATCAGCCCCAGCATTTT.

This clonotype has at least ten counts. The J gene is TRBJ1-1, the V gene TRBV20-1; D is perhaps TRBD1 (6 bases). Germline CDR1 is DFQATT and CDR2 is SNEGSKA (reference sequence). This CDR3 has 15 residues. Trimming shortened V by 8 bases and J by 4 bases, and 23 bases separated the two germline ends. DNA for the CDR3: TGCAGTACCCACCGCCCAGACAGGAAGGGCACTGAAGCTTTCTTT. Translating gives CSTHRPDRKGTEAFF.

The table lists this clonotype with many counts. V and J are TRBV7-9 and TRBJ2-3, with 10 bases lining up with TRBD2. Trimming took 4 bases from V and 7 from J; bases not matched to a gene: 8. Germline V CDR1 and CDR2: SEHNR, FQNEAQ (reference sequence). This CDR3 contains 15 residues. Here the CDR3 DNA reads TGTGCCAGCAGCTCGGAGCGGGGGGGGTCAAATACGCAGTATTTT. Residues: CASSSERGGSNTQYF.

This chain connects TRBV6-5 to TRBJ1-6; TRBD1 is a possible D gene (6 bases). This CDR3 spans 13 amino acids. Trimming took 2 bases from V and 17 from J, leaving 16 bases between them. From germline, CDR1 is MNHEY and CDR2 SVGAGI. The CDR3 nucleotides are TGTGCCAGCAGTTACCGGGGGCGGCGAGGTTTCCACTTT. This codes for CASSYRGRRGFHF.

At least ten counts were recorded for this clonotype. The J gene is TRBJ2-2, the V gene TRBV25-1; TRBD2 matches 9 bases. The CDR3 is made up of 18 amino acids. Germline values: CDR1 MGHDK, CDR2 SYGVNS. The trim removed 1 base at V and 5 bases at J, leaving 11 bases unmatched. CDR3 sequence reads: CASSEWGSGGDPTGELFF. The DNA of the CDR3 is TGTGCCAGCAGTGAATGGGGTAGCGGGGGCGACCCAACCGGGGAGCTGTTTTTT.

Ten or more counts support this clonotype. This sequence joins TRBV7-9 and TRBJ2-4; maybe TRBD2 (5 bases). Germline CDR1 reads SEHNR; CDR2 reads FQNEAQ (reference sequence). Trimming stripped 4 bases from V and 2 bases from J, with 18 bases between. CDR3 size: 17 residues. CDR3 in DNA: TGTGCCAGCAGCTGGTGGGGAAGTGGCGGGTCCAAAAACATTCAGTACTTC. Amino acids: CASSWWGSGGSKNIQYF.

This clonotype appeared a few times. The chain uses TRBV11-2 and TRBJ2-1; D is undetermined. Trimming left V 1 base short and J 6 bases short, with 10 bases between. This CDR3 has 14 residues. Germline V gene sequence: CDR1 SGHAT, CDR2 FQNNGV. CDR3 in DNA: TGTGCCAGCAGCTTAGTGTCTTACCCCAATGAGCAGTTCTTC. This encodes CASSLVSYPNEQFF.

This clonotype has ten or more counts. The chain uses TRBV5-1 and TRBJ2-2; D is undetermined. The V and J ends lost 0 bases and 6 bases respectively, with 6 bases between them. The length of the CDR3 is 13 residues. The germline CDR1 and CDR2 sequences are SGHRS and YFSETQ. DNA of the CDR3: TGCGCCAGCAGCTTGGTGACGGCCGGGGAGCTGTTTTTT. Translating gives CASSLVTAGELFF.

This clonotype was recorded many times. The rearrangement joins TRBV25-1 to TRBJ2-4; no definite D call. The CDR3 contains 14 residues. Germline CDR1 reads MGHDK; CDR2 reads SYGVNS. V was pared by 6 bases and J by 6 bases, with 15 bases between. CDR3 in amino acids: CASSPNGRRNIQYF. CDR3 nucleotides: TGTGCCAGCAGCCCGAACGGACGCCGAAACATTCAGTACTTC. The full variable domain, its missing parts supplied by reference TRBV25-1 and TRBJ2-4, is EADIYQTPRYLVIGTGKKITLECSQTMGHDKMYWYQQDPGMELHLIHYSYGVNSTEKGDLSSESTVSRIRTEHFPLTLESARPSHTSQYLCASSPNGRRNIQYFGAGTRLSVL.

The V call is TRBV6-6, the J call TRBJ1-2, with no clear D. V lost 6 bases to trimming and J lost 0 bases, with 11 bases between them. The CDR3 has 14 amino acids. CDR1 is MNHNY and CDR2 is SVGAGI in the germline V gene (reference sequence). CDR3 DNA sequence: TGTGCCAGCAGCACCGCACAGACTAACTATGGCTACACCTTC. The encoded protein is CASSTAQTNYGYTF.

This clonotype occurred a few times. The chain uses TRBV9 and TRBJ2-1; 13 bases align to TRBD2. V lost 3 bases to trimming and J lost 6 bases; unmatched junction nucleotides: 3. The V gene's germline CDR1 is SGDLS and CDR2 YYNGEE. There are 15 residues in the CDR3. The CDR3 sequence: CASSGLAGGPNEQFF. CDR3 in DNA: TGTGCCAGCAGCGGACTAGCGGGGGGCCCCAATGAGCAGTTCTTC.

This clonotype was seen at least ten times. The rearrangement links TRBV7-9 to TRBJ2-7; D remains unclear. CDR1 SEHNR and CDR2 FQNEAQ come from the germline V gene (reference sequence). The CDR3 runs 15 residues. The V end was cut by 1 base, the J end by 5 bases, with 15 bases between. CDR3 amino acids: CASSLERWGMDEQYF. The CDR3 nucleotides are TGTGCCAGCAGCTTAGAGAGGTGGGGTATGGACGAGCAGTACTTC.

This clonotype was detected many times. The chain couples TRBV5-1 to TRBJ2-5, with D hard to call. The CDR3 is 13 amino acids. V was trimmed by 4 bases and J by 2 bases, leaving 9 bases between them. The germline CDR1 and CDR2 sequences are SGHRS and YFSETQ. The CDR3 coding sequence is TGCGCCAGCAGCGGGTTGCAACAAGAGACCCAGTACTTC. It encodes CASSGLQQETQYF. Drawing the rest from reference TRBV5-1 and TRBJ2-5, the complete variable domain is KAGVTQTPRYLIKTRGQQVTLSCSPISGHRSVSWYQQTPGQGLQFLFEYFSETQRNKGNFPGRFSGRQFSNSRSEMNVSTLELGDSALYLCASSGLQQETQYFGPGTRLLVL.

This clonotype showed up just a few times. This chain links TRBV19 with TRBJ1-1; maybe TRBD1 (6 bases). V dropped 9 bases and J dropped 4 bases, with 21 bases sitting between them. CDR3 length: 15 amino acids. In germline, CDR1 is LNHDA, CDR2 SQIVND (reference sequence). The CDR3 DNA is TGTGCCAGCCAGTATCGGGGGCAGGGTGGCACTGAAGCTTTCTTT. As protein: CASQYRGQGGTEAFF.

This clonotype appeared many times. The rearrangement links TRBV2 to TRBJ2-2, with 9 bases matching TRBD2. This CDR3 is 15 amino acids long. Germline CDR1 and CDR2: SNHLY and FYNNEI. V was pared by 5 bases and J by 6 bases, with 7 bases of the junction left unmatched. Here the CDR3 DNA reads TGTGCCAGCAGTCCACCGGGACTAGCTCCCGGGGAGCTGTTTTTT. Encoded protein: CASSPPGLAPGELFF.

About this clonotype itself: This could be a read error, since a much larger clone is one nucleotide away. The rearrangement joins TRBV10-3 to TRBJ1-1, with 10 bases that match TRBD1. Germline V gene lookup returns CDR1 ENHRY and CDR2 SYGVKD. The CDR3 has 14 residues. CDR3 DNA sequence: TGTGCCACCACCGGGACAGGGGATTACACTGAAGCTCTCTTT. This codes for CATTGTGDYTEALF.

This clonotype was detected ten times or more. The rearrangement joins TRBV24-1 to TRBJ2-2, with D possibly TRBD1 on 5 matching bases. CDR1 is KGHDR, CDR2 SFDVKD, per germline. Trimming shortened V by 6 bases and J by 2 bases, and 12 bases separated the two germline ends. This CDR3 is built from 15 residues. CDR3 sequence (DNA): TGTGCCACCAGTAGTGTCACAGGTAACACCGGGGAGCTGTTTTTT. It specifies CATSSVTGNTGELFF.

This clonotype was recorded at least ten times. The chain employs TRBV2 and TRBJ2-7; D possibly matches TRBD1 or TRBD2 (5 bases each). The ends were cut back, 7 bases at V and 2 bases at J, with 9 bases in the middle. This CDR3 has 12 amino acids. The germline CDR1 and CDR2 sequences are SNHLY and FYNNEI. In DNA form, the CDR3 reads TGTGCCAGCACCGGGGACCCCTACGAGCAGTACTTC. This gives the protein CASTGDPYEQYF. The complete variable domain, with remaining parts taken from reference TRBV2 and TRBJ2-7, reads EPEVTQTPSHQVTQMGQEVILRCVPISNHLYFYWYRQILGQKVEFLVSFYNNEISEKSEIFDDQFSVERPDGSNFTLKIRSTKLEDSAMYFCASTGDPYEQYFGPGTRLTVT.

The rearrangement joins TRBV3-1 to TRBJ1-2, with a possible D match to TRBD1 (5 bases). The CDR3 is made up of 16 amino acids. Germline values: CDR1 LGHDT, CDR2 YNNKEL (reference sequence). Trimming shortened V by 3 bases and J by 0 bases, and 14 bases separated the two germline ends. CDR3 amino acids: CASSQGETRANYGYTF. The CDR3 region has the DNA TGTGCCAGCAGCCAGGGGGAGACTCGAGCTAACTATGGCTACACCTTC. Variable domain in full (rest from reference TRBV3-1 and TRBJ1-2): DTAVSQTPKYLVTQMGNDKSIKCEQNLGHDTMYWYKQDSKKFLKIMFSYNNKELIINETVPNRFSPKSPDKAHLNLHINSLELGDSAVYFCASSQGETRANYGYTFGSGTRLTVV.

This sequence joins TRBV5-5 and TRBJ1-2, with unresolved D. Between the trimmed V and J ends, which lost 0 bases and 6 bases, there was a span of 18 bases. CDR1 SGHKS and CDR2 YYEKEE come from the germline V gene (reference sequence). This CDR3 has 16 residues. The CDR3 reads CASSLEVYLVFDGYTF. CDR3 in DNA: TGTGCCAGCAGCTTGGAAGTCTATCTGGTGTTCGATGGCTACACCTTC.

This clonotype has ten or more counts. The rearrangement links TRBV5-1 to TRBJ2-3; D gene unclear. V lost 1 base and J lost 2, with 11 bases in between. The CDR3 sequence is 15 residues long. CDR1 and CDR2 (germline): SGHRS, YFSETQ. The CDR3 nucleotides read TGCGCCAGCAGCTTGACAGATACAAACACAGATACGCAGTATTTT. This translates into CASSLTDTNTDTQYF.